The next 25 T cell receptor beta chains were all read from a single sample in a study of shared clonotypes between healthy human individuals. Sequencing used immunoSEQ multiplex PCR; TCRdb keeps in-frame clones, though not all of them. The repertoire has about 2.4 million clones, more than 80% of them found once; the top ten carry around 0.14%. The sequencing sample was made of naive CD4+ T cells sorted from blood. Subset: CD45RA+ positively selected. These receptor sequences come from a man aged 18 to 35 in good health.

The chain has TRBV2 and TRBJ1-5; no reliable D call. Germline assignment: CDR1 SNHLY and CDR2 FYNNEI. This CDR3 is 14 amino acids long. V lost 2 bases, J lost 5 bases, and 10 bases lay in between. The CDR3 spells CASSEQGWYQPQHF. CDR3 in DNA: TGTGCCAGCAGTGAACAAGGGTGGTATCAGCCCCAGCATTTT. Based on the CDR3 plus reference TRBV2 and TRBJ1-5, the full variable domain is EPEVTQTPSHQVTQMGQEVILRCVPISNHLYFYWYRQILGQKVEFLVSFYNNEISEKSEIFDDQFSVERPDGSNFTLKIRSTKLEDSAMYFCASSEQGWYQPQHFGDGTRLSIL.

The rearrangement joins TRBV10-2 to TRBJ2-7; the D gene is possibly TRBD1 (5 bases). Germline assignment: CDR1 WSHSY and CDR2 SAAADI. The CDR3 is 17 amino acids. V was trimmed by 0 bases and J by 3 bases, leaving 18 bases between them. The CDR3 nucleotides are TGCGCCAGCAGTGAGTCGAAGTGGGGCGCGAAATTCTACGAGCAGTACTTC. This gives the protein CASSESKWGAKFYEQYF.

The V and J genes are TRBV5-1 and TRBJ2-3; D gene uncertain. Trimming removed 2 bases from V and 0 bases from J, with 10 bases in between. Germline CDR1 is SGHRS and CDR2 is YFSETQ. The CDR3 contains 15 residues. The CDR3 protein is CASSFLGMSTDTQYF. CDR3 bases: TGCGCCAGCAGCTTTTTGGGGATGAGCACAGATACGCAGTATTTT.

The chain recombines TRBV6-6 with TRBJ2-1, with TRBD2 matching 7 bases. The CDR3 has 16 residues. Germline-derived CDR1 and CDR2 are MNHNY and SVGAGI (reference sequence). With 0 bases clipped from V and 0 bases from J, the junction kept 2 bases outside the gene matches. CDR3 sequence reads: CASSYSRTSSYNEQFF. The DNA for the CDR3 is TGTGCCAGCAGTTACTCTCGGACTAGCTCCTACAATGAGCAGTTCTTC.

Only one count was recorded for this clone. This rearrangement joins TRBV11-3 to TRBJ1-6; 10 bases map to TRBD1. The germline V gene has CDR1 SGHNT and CDR2 YENEEA. The CDR3 extends over 16 amino acids. V lost 0 bases to trimming and J lost 9 bases; unmatched junction nucleotides: 5. The CDR3 DNA reads TGTGCCAGCAGCTTAGAGAAGGGACAGGGGATTTCACCCCTCCACTTT. It translates to CASSLEKGQGISPLHF.

The chain carries TRBV2 and TRBJ1-5; possible D gene TRBD1, 6 bases. Germline CDR1 SNHLY, CDR2 FYNNEI. V lost 7 bases, J lost 3 bases, and 10 bases lay in between. This CDR3 spans 13 amino acids. CDR3 in DNA: TGTGCCAGCACCGGACAGTCCAATCAGCCCCAGCATTTT. This sequence encodes CASTGQSNQPQHF. Full variable domain (outside the CDR3, taken from reference TRBV2 and TRBJ1-5): EPEVTQTPSHQVTQMGQEVILRCVPISNHLYFYWYRQILGQKVEFLVSFYNNEISEKSEIFDDQFSVERPDGSNFTLKIRSTKLEDSAMYFCASTGQSNQPQHFGDGTRLSIL.

This clone was detected a few times. The chain recombines TRBV7-9 with TRBJ1-2, with no clear D. Deletions cut 1 base from V and 7 bases from J, with 13 bases between. Germline CDR1 SEHNR, CDR2 FQNEAQ (reference sequence). This CDR3 has 14 residues. CDR3 region: CASSLVGVSVGYTF. The CDR3 DNA reads TGTGCCAGCAGCTTAGTGGGTGTTTCTGTTGGCTACACCTTC. Supplemented by reference TRBV7-9 and TRBJ1-2, the full variable domain reads DTGVSQNPRHKITKRGQNVTFRCDPISEHNRLYWYRQTLGQGPEFLTYFQNEAQLEKSRLLSDRFSAERPKGSFSTLEIQRTEQGDSAMYLCASSLVGVSVGYTFGSGTRLTVV.

V gene TRBV7-2 combines with J gene TRBJ1-2; TRBD1 matches 10 bases. In germline, CDR1 is SGHTA, CDR2 FQGNSA. V was pared by 2 bases and J by 8 bases, with 5 bases of the junction left unmatched. This CDR3 is built from 14 residues. The CDR3 DNA sequence: TGTGCCAGCAGCTTAATGGGACAGGGGAGCGGCTACACCTTC. Encoded protein: CASSLMGQGSGYTF. The whole variable domain, filled in from reference TRBV7-2 and TRBJ1-2, reads GAGVSQSPSNKVTEKGKDVELRCDPISGHTALYWYRQSLGQGLEFLIYFQGNSAPDKSGLPSDRFSAERTGGSVSTLTIQRTQQEDSAVYLCASSLMGQGSGYTFGSGTRLTVV.

The J gene is TRBJ2-7, the V gene TRBV6-1; 7 bases map to TRBD2. Germline V CDR1 and CDR2: MNHNS, SASEGT. CDR3 length: 12 residues. With V trimmed by 4 bases and J by 6 bases, 3 bases remained unmatched. CDR3 loop: CASSGSGGEQYF. CDR3 nucleotides: TGTGCCAGCAGTGGGTCGGGGGGCGAGCAGTACTTC.

V usage is TRBV4-2 and J usage is TRBJ2-3; D not certain. The CDR3 length is 15 residues. V lost 1 base and J 4 bases, leaving 12 bases between the germline ends. Germline CDR1 LGHNA, CDR2 YNFKEQ. CDR3 bases: TGTGCCAGCAGCCAAGGCTCTGGTGCTGCAGATACGCAGTATTTT. As protein: CASSQGSGAADTQYF.

The rearrangement uses TRBV10-1 and TRBJ2-5; D tentatively reads TRBD1 or TRBD2 (5 bases each). The J call is uncertain, as TRBJ2-7 better fits the DNA end. The CDR3 is 14 amino acids. The V gene's germline CDR1 is WNHNN and CDR2 SYGVQD (reference sequence). The CDR3 region is CADAPGAISYEQYF. CDR3 nucleotides: TGCGCCGACGCACCCGGGGCCATCTCCTACGAGCAGTACTTC.

The rearrangement links TRBV11-2 to TRBJ1-4, with no clear D. Germline CDR1 is SGHAT and CDR2 is FQNNGV. The germline V and J ends were trimmed by 5 bases and 3 bases, with 13 bases remaining between them. CDR3 length equals 15 residues. CDR3 bases: TGTGCCAGCAGCCCCCGCCCGGGAGCTAATGAAAAACTGTTTTTT. It yields the protein CASSPRPGANEKLFF.

The chain links TRBV6-6 to TRBJ1-5; D gene uncertain. Germline-derived CDR1 and CDR2 are MNHNY and SVGAGI (reference sequence). With 2 bases removed from V and 2 bases from J, the gap between germline ends came to 13 bases. The CDR3 length is 16 residues. CDR3 in amino acids: CASSYPPVYGNQPQHF. CDR3 coding DNA: TGTGCCAGCAGTTACCCTCCGGTATACGGCAATCAGCCCCAGCATTTT.

The rearrangement joins TRBV27 to TRBJ2-3; 12 positions match TRBD2. CDR1 is MNHEY, CDR2 SMNVEV, per germline (reference sequence). The ends lost 2 bases at V and 9 bases at J; junction bases unmatched: 9. This CDR3 contains 16 residues. This CDR3 reads CASSLASGRASRTQYF. CDR3 nucleotides: TGTGCCAGCAGTTTAGCTAGCGGGAGGGCCTCTCGCACGCAGTATTTT.

In the case of this clone: Other DNA sequences from this sample encode an identical CDR3 as well. The rearrangement links TRBV5-1 to TRBJ1-3; D remains unclear. The CDR3 runs to 14 residues. CDR1 SGHRS and CDR2 YFSETQ come from the germline V gene. V was clipped by 0 bases and J by 0 bases, with 4 bases between them. CDR3 residues: CASSLGVSGNTIYF. CDR3 nucleotide sequence: TGCGCCAGCAGCTTGGGGGTCTCTGGAAACACCATATATTTT.

The chain links TRBV19 to TRBJ2-7; 9 positions match TRBD1. The CDR3 is 16 amino acids. V lost 4 bases, J lost 2 bases, and 9 bases stayed unmatched. Germline loops: CDR1 LNHDA, CDR2 SQIVND (reference sequence). CDR3 nucleotides: TGTGCCAGTAGTACCTGGGGGACAGGGTCCCCCTACGAGCAGTACTTC. This gives the protein CASSTWGTGSPYEQYF.

CDR3 sequence reads: CASSRTDRVGWGGYTF. Written as DNA, the CDR3 is TGTGCCAGTAGTCGTACCGACAGGGTAGGATGGGGTGGCTACACCTTC. The chain joins TRBV19 to TRBJ1-2; 7 bases are a match to TRBD1. V lost 5 bases and J lost 7; bases outside the gene matches: 16. From germline, CDR1 is LNHDA and CDR2 SQIVND (reference sequence). The CDR3 contains 16 residues.

This clone is a singleton in its sample. CDR3 loop: CASSPLRQETQYF. The DNA of the CDR3 is TGTGCCAGCAGTCCCCTTCGGCAAGAGACCCAGTACTTC. J is TRBJ2-5 and V is TRBV28; D is unclear. The CDR3 runs 13 residues. Germline V gene data show CDR1 as MDHEN and CDR2 as SYDVKM. Trimming took off 5 bases at V and 2 bases at J, with 9 bases between the two ends.

The chain uses TRBV5-1 and TRBJ2-5, with D possibly matching TRBD2 (6 bases). Gene TRBJ2-7 matches the end of the DNA better, so the J call may be wrong. The CDR3 covers 14 residues. Per the germline V gene, CDR1 is SGHRS and CDR2 is YFSETQ. The CDR3 bases are TGCGCCAGCAGCTTTGCGGGAAGCTCCTACGAGCAGTACTTC. Translating it yields CASSFAGSSYEQYF.

The rearrangement joins TRBV27 to TRBJ1-2; 7 bases map to TRBD1. The CDR3 is 13 residues long. In germline, CDR1 is MNHEY, CDR2 SMNVEV (reference sequence). The V and J ends lost 5 bases and 8 bases, in that order; junction bases with no gene match: 8. The chain's CDR3 is CASSTTGVRGYTF. The DNA of the CDR3 is TGTGCCAGCAGTACCACAGGGGTGAGGGGCTACACCTTC.

The genes are TRBV11-2 and TRBJ1-2; D remains ambiguous. Germline CDR1 reads SGHAT; CDR2 reads FQNNGV. Trimming left V 7 bases short and J 8 bases short, with 17 bases between. The CDR3 extends over 13 amino acids. CDR3 loop: CASTSGLGDGYTF. In nucleotides, the CDR3 is TGTGCCAGCACCTCGGGCCTCGGAGACGGCTACACCTTC.

Notes on this clone: Other DNA sequences in the sample encode the same CDR3. The chain recombines TRBV4-1 with TRBJ1-5; TRBD1 might be the D (6 bases). Per germline, CDR1 MGHRA and CDR2 YSYEKL. Deletions cut 3 bases from V and 1 base from J, with 10 bases between. The CDR3 runs 15 residues. CDR3 sequence reads: CASSQGAGSNQPQHF. Written as DNA, the CDR3 is TGCGCCAGCAGCCAGGGGGCTGGCAGCAATCAGCCCCAGCATTTT.

The chain carries TRBV14 and TRBJ2-6; D gene ambiguous. CDR1 is SGHDN and CDR2 is FVKESK in the germline V gene. The ends were cut back, 5 bases at V and 0 bases at J, with 11 bases in the middle. This CDR3 has 16 amino acids. In nucleotides, the CDR3 is TGTGCCAGCAGCACCCCCAAGTCCTCTGGGGCCAACGTCCTGACTTTC. Its protein product is CASSTPKSSGANVLTF. Supplemented by reference TRBV14 and TRBJ2-6, the full variable domain reads EAGVTQFPSHSVIEKGQTVTLRCDPISGHDNLYWYRRVMGKEIKFLLHFVKESKQDESGMPNNRFLAERTGGTYSTLKVQPAELEDSGVYFCASSTPKSSGANVLTFGAGSRLTVL.

This chain joins TRBV6-5 and TRBJ2-7; no firm D call. V lost 7 bases to trimming and J lost 5 bases, with 12 bases between them. The CDR3 extends over 12 amino acids. The V gene's germline CDR1 is MNHEY and CDR2 SVGAGI. CDR3 amino acids: CASTSVSHEQYF. Written as DNA, the CDR3 is TGTGCCAGCACTAGTGTCAGCCACGAGCAGTACTTC.

The V gene is TRBV6-1, the J gene TRBJ2-5; 7 bases agree with TRBD1. The germline gives CDR1 MNHNS, CDR2 SASEGT. The V segment lost 2 bases and the J segment 4 bases; nucleotides outside the gene matches: 1. CDR3 size: 13 residues. The CDR3 loop is CASSEHRGETQYF. In DNA, the CDR3 is TGTGCCAGCAGTGAACACAGGGGAGAGACCCAGTACTTC.